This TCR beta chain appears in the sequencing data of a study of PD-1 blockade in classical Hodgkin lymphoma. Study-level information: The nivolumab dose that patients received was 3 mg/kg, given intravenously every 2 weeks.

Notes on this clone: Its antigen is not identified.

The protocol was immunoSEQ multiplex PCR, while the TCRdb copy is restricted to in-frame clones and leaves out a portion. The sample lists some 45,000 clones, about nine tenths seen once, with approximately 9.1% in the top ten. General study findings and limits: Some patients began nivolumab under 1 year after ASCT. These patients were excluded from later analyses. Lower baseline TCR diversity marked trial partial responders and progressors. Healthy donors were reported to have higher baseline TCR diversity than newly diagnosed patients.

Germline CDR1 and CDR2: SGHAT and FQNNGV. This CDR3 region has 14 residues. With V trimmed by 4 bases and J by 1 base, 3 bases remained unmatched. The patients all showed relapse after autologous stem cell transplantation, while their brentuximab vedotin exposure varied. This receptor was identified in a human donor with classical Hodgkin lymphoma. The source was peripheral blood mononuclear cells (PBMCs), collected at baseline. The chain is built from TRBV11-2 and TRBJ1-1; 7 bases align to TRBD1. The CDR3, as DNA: TGTGCCAGCAGCTCTCGACAGGGGAACACTGAAGCTTTCTTT. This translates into CASSSRQGNTEAFF.